This TCR beta chain was recorded in a study of T cells in Graves' hyperthyroidism and ophthalmopathy. Findings and limits, study-wide: Ophthalmopathy, which appeared later, was predicted by the model a median 6.5 months before onset. Most expanded thyroid clonotypes above 0.001 also appeared in blood.

Trimming removed 2 bases at V and 2 bases at J, with 10 bases between. Per germline, CDR1 MNHNY and CDR2 SVGAGI (reference sequence). CDR3 length: 15 amino acids. It was at first hyperthyroidism diagnosis, before any ophthalmopathy symptoms, that the blood sample was taken. Using RNA transcripts as the source, TCR beta CDR3 regions were amplified. First-round RT-PCR targeting the TCR CDR3 was performed with the HTBI primer set. From the multiplex PCR reads, TCRdb called clonotypes with MiXCR, one entry per CDR3 protein. The sample contains 370,000 or so distinct CDR3 sequences, about 14% of which appear only once. This clonotype was detected many times. Antigen specificity is unknown.

Sequencing was done on a sample of blood. The V gene is TRBV6-6, the J gene TRBJ1-3; possibly TRBD1 for D (5 bases). The sequence derives from a man in his thirties or forties with Graves' hyperthyroidism that later progressed to Graves' ophthalmopathy. The CDR3 nucleotides are TGTGCCAGCAGTTACCTCGGGGGTACTGGAAACACCATATATTTT. Amino acid sequence: CASSYLGGTGNTIYF.